This record covers a single TCR beta chain. The antigen remains unidentified. This sample was included in a study of CD4 T cells in relation to SARS-CoV-2 and coronaviruses. Study-wide context: PBMCs were cultured with antigen for roughly 10 days before TCR beta sequencing.

V shed 0 bases and J shed 2 bases, with 19 bases lying between them. Germline V gene data show CDR1 as LGHDT and CDR2 as YNNKEL (reference sequence). The CDR3 runs to 18 residues. The unexposed donors gave CD4+ T cells in about 2011-2018, prior to COVID-19. CD4+ T cells were isolated from the cells after 10 days of culture. Testing used SARS-CoV-2 S/N and four cold-coronavirus spikes on unexposed-donor CD4+ T cells, cells permitting. Half the medium was replaced with IL-2 medium on days 3 and 7. The table came from immunoSEQ multiplex PCR; TCRdb's copy has only in-frame clones and leaves some out. In the table there are around 16,000 clones, roughly 71% of which are singletons.

The sequenced material came from CD4+ T cells from PBMCs, cultured in vitro. V is TRBV3-1 (or the pseudogene TRBV3-2) and J is TRBJ2-5, with a possible D match to TRBD2 (5 bases). This clonotype originated in a human donor in good health. The CDR3 coding sequence is TGTGCCAGCAGCCAAGATCTTACCCAGACTATGCATCAAGAGACCCAGTACTTC. This codes for CASSQDLTQTMHQETQYF.